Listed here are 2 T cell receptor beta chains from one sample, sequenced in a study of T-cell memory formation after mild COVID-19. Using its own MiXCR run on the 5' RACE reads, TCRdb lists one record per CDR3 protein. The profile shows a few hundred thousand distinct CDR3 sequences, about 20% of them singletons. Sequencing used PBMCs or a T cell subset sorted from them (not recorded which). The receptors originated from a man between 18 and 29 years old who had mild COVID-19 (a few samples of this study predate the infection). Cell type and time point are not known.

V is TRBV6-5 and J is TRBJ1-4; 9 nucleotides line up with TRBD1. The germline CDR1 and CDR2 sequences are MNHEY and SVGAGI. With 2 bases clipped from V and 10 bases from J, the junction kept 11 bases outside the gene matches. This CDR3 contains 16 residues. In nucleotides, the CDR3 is TGTGCCAGCAGTTACCCCGTCCCGGGACAGGGAGGAAAACTGTTTTTT. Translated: CASSYPVPGQGGKLFF.

CDR3 region: CSAAKVLSSYEQYF. The CDR3 DNA reads as TGCAGTGCCGCAAAAGTACTGAGCTCCTACGAGCAGTACTTC. The chain couples TRBV20-1 to TRBJ2-7; no reliable D call. Germline CDR1 and CDR2: DFQATT and SNEGSKA (reference sequence). V gave up 6 bases and J gave up 0 bases, with 15 bases separating them. There are 14 residues in the CDR3.